Listed below are T cell receptor beta chains from one sample, sequenced in a study of cytomegalovirus exposure and HLA in healthy donors. Clones were read by immunoSEQ multiplex PCR, and TCRdb kept only the in-frame ones, dropping some. The sample has over 150,000 clones, roughly 79% seen once. Input material: PBMCs. These receptors were obtained from a woman between 45 and 65 years old in good health and CMV-seropositive. CDR3s include the opening cysteine and the closing phenylalanine or tryptophan. D genes are given only for firm matches. Some rows mark clone size as missing; the rest say once, few, many or name a class of expanded clone.

-,TRBV5-6,TRBJ1-1,-,CASSSPGGGGTEAFF,TGTGCCAGCAGCTCCCCCGGGGGGGGAGGCACTGAAGCTTTCTTT
TRBD2,TRBV5-4,TRBJ2-1,-,CASKEAGEGDEQFF,TGTGCCAGCAAAGAGGCGGGAGAAGGCGATGAGCAGTTCTTC
-,TRBV6-5,TRBJ1-6,-,CASSYSRSSYNSPLHF,TGTGCCAGCAGCTACAGCCGTAGCTCCTATAATTCACCCCTCCACTTT
-,TRBV27,TRBJ1-1,-,CASSPSWGRAFF,TGTGCCAGCAGTCCCTCGTGGGGCCGAGCTTTCTTT
TRBD2,TRBV11-2,TRBJ2-7,-,CASSRGGFEQYF,TGTGCCAGCAGCCGGGGGGGGTTCGAGCAGTACTTC
TRBD2,TRBV25-1,TRBJ2-3,few,CASSEPGAGGLTDTQYF,TGTGCCAGCAGTGAACCCGGAGCGGGGGGACTCACAGATACGCAGTATTTT
-,TRBV11-3,TRBJ1-6,-,CASSPEGFRSPLHF,TGTGCCAGCAGCCCGGAGGGCTTTAGGTCACCCCTCCACTTT
-,TRBV28,TRBJ2-1,-,CASSPSPAKGGGGHNEQFF,TGTGCCAGCAGTCCATCACCCGCCAAGGGAGGAGGGGGCCACAATGAGCAGTTCTTC
TRBD1,TRBV4-3,TRBJ1-2,-,CASSQDPAGGGGYTF,TGCGCCAGCAGCCAAGATCCCGCAGGGGGCGGGGGCTACACCTTC
TRBD2,TRBV5-1,TRBJ2-7,once,CASSSRPTSGRALGNYEQYF,TGCGCCAGCAGCTCCCGACCTACTAGCGGGAGGGCCCTAGGGAACTACGAGCAGTACTTC
-,TRBV5-1,TRBJ2-7,-,CASSSQTKGGQYF,TGCGCCAGCAGCTCCCAGACAAAGGGAGGTCAGTACTTC
-,TRBV18,TRBJ2-3,-,CATTPAGRTDTQYF,TGTGCCACCACCCCCGCAGGCCGCACAGATACGCAGTATTTT
TRBD2,TRBV11-2,TRBJ2-3,few,CASSLSSGSPTDTQYF,TGTGCCAGCAGCTTATCTAGCGGGAGTCCCACAGATACGCAGTATTTT
-,TRBV7-2,TRBJ1-1,-,CASSLVVGRLNTEAFF,TGTGCCAGCAGCTTAGTAGTGGGCAGATTGAACACTGAAGCTTTCTTT
-,TRBV5-1,TRBJ1-5,-,CASSTGGNSNQPQHF,TGCGCCAGCAGCACGGGGGGGAATAGCAATCAGCCCCAGCATTTT
-,TRBV7-2,TRBJ1-1,few,CASTLGRTTRGFPFF,TGTGCCAGCACCCTAGGGCGGACAACTCGCGGATTCCCTTTCTTT
-,TRBV29-1,TRBJ1-5,-,CSVGAGGNQPQHF,TGCAGCGTTGGGGCGGGTGGCAATCAGCCCCAGCATTTT
TRBD1,TRBV5-4,TRBJ2-2,-,CASSPRDSLNTGELFF,TGTGCCAGCAGCCCGAGGGACAGCTTAAACACCGGGGAGCTGTTTTTT